This T cell receptor (beta chain) comes out of a study of identical twins. Study-level results: In monozygotic twins, models underestimated the sharing of out-of-frame TCR alpha.

The V end lost 0 bases, the J end lost 9 bases, and 10 bases lay between the germline ends. Germline V gene data show CDR1 as LNHNV and CDR2 as YYDKDF (reference sequence). This CDR3 is 13 amino acids long. Concerning this clonotype: The antigen remains unidentified.

TCRdb re-analysed the 5' RACE reads in MiXCR, keeping a single row per CDR3 protein. The sample includes more than 350,000 distinct CDR3 sequences, 7% to 9.5% seen only once; the top ten take approximately 8.9%. The sample consisted of naive T cells sorted from blood. This sequence was found in a woman in her forties or fifties in good health. The V call is TRBV15, the J call TRBJ2-3; maybe TRBD2 (5 bases). The CDR3 is CATSRDRAETQYF. As DNA, the CDR3 is TGTGCCACCAGCAGAGATCGAGCGGAAACGCAGTATTTT.